Listed here is a single TCR beta chain. CD4+CD25+CD127- Tregs, CD4+CD25- non-Tregs, CD4 and CD8 cells were sorted. This sample was included in a study of Tregs in tolerant kidney transplant recipients. Here immunoSEQ multiplex PCR was the method, and the copy in TCRdb shows in-frame clones only, minus some. The sample lists under 100,000 clones, around nine tenths seen once, with approximately 4.8% in the top ten. Germline CDR1 and CDR2: GTSNPN and SVGIG (reference sequence). CDR3 length: 13 amino acids. The V gene lost 3 bases and the J gene lost 5 bases, with 13 bases spanning the gap. The chain recombines TRBV30 with TRBJ1-1; D gene ambiguous. Material for sequencing was CD8+ T cells from blood. This TCR derives from a human donor in good health. The CDR3 reads CAWRLDEWTEAFF. DNA for the CDR3: TGTGCCTGGAGACTGGACGAATGGACTGAAGCTTTCTTT.